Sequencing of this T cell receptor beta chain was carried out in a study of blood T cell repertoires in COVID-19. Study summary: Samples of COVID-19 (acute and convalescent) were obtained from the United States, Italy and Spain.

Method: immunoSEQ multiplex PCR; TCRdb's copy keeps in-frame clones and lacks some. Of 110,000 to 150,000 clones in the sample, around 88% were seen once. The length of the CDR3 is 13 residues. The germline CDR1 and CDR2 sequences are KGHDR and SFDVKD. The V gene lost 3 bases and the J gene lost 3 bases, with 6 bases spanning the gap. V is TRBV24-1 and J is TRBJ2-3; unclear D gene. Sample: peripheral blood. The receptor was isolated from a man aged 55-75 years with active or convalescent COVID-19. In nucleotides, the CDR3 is TGTGCCACCAGTGATGTAACTACAGATACGCAGTATTTT. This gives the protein CATSDVTTDTQYF.